This TCR beta chain is from a study of blood T cell repertoires in COVID-19. The CDR3 sequence is 17 residues long. Germline V gene lookup returns CDR1 MNHEY and CDR2 SVGEGT. Trimming took 6 bases from V and 4 from J; bases not matched to a gene: 10. TCRdb keeps only in-frame clones here, not all; method: immunoSEQ multiplex PCR. The data contain a few hundred thousand clones, roughly nine tenths of them singletons. The source is a man aged 55 to 70 with acute or convalescent COVID-19. The chain couples TRBV6-2 or TRBV6-3 to TRBJ2-2; 11 nucleotides agree with TRBD1. The specimen was peripheral blood. In DNA, the CDR3 is TGTGCCAGCAGCCGATACGGACAGGGGGCGGGCACCGGGGAGCTGTTTTTT. It yields the protein CASSRYGQGAGTGELFF.